Listed below are T cell receptor beta chains from one sample, sequenced in a study of blood T cells in healthy people across ages. TCRdb processed the 5' RACE reads anew with MiXCR; each CDR3 protein has one entry. The sample holds over a million distinct CDR3 sequences, around 45% seen once. Sequencing was done on a sample of blood. These receptors were obtained from a woman aged 60-75 years in good health. CDR3s include the opening cysteine and the closing phenylalanine or tryptophan. The D gene is left open where the match is weak. Clone size, where shown, is once, few, many, or a class for clones that have expanded.

TRBJ2-7,TRBV9,TRBD1,-,13,CASSARQGTEQYF,TGTGCCAGCAGCGCGAGACAGGGGACCGAGCAGTACTTC
TRBJ2-3,TRBV4-2,-,-,16,CASSQDWGSSTDTQYF,TGTGCCAGCAGCCAAGATTGGGGTTCTAGCACAGATACGCAGTATTTT
TRBJ2-1,TRBV11-1,-,-,13,CASSLLLRNEQFF,TGTGCCAGCAGCTTGTTACTTCGCAATGAGCAGTTCTTC
TRBJ2-7,TRBV5-1,-,-,14,CASSTGTPPYEQYF,TGCGCCAGCAGCACCGGGACACCACCCTACGAGCAGTACTTC
TRBJ1-6,TRBV5-1,TRBD1,-,15,CASSLRDRMNSPLHF,TGCGCCAGCAGCTTAAGGGACAGAATGAATTCACCCCTCCACTTT
TRBJ2-1,TRBV21-1,-,-,16,CASSKSSGRHNNEQFF,TGTGCCAGCAGCAAATCAAGTGGGAGGCATAACAATGAGCAGTTCTTC
TRBJ2-1,TRBV6-1,TRBD2,once,16,CASSESRLAYYNEQFF,TGTGCCAGCAGTGAATCCAGACTAGCGTACTACAATGAGCAGTTCTTC
TRBJ2-3,TRBV4-1,-,-,15,CASSQGGISTDTQYF,TGCGCCAGCAGCCAAGGGGGTATAAGCACAGATACGCAGTATTTT
TRBJ2-1,TRBV7-8,TRBD2,-,15,CASSQTSGTWNEQFF,TGTGCCAGCAGCCAAACTAGCGGGACATGGAATGAGCAGTTCTTC
TRBJ1-1,TRBV2,-,-,14,CASSPTGLYAEAFF,TGTGCCAGCAGCCCGACAGGACTTTACGCTGAAGCTTTCTTT
TRBJ2-5,TRBV12-3/TRBV12-4,TRBD1,many,15,CASSHGTGIQETQYF,TGTGCCAGCAGCCACGGGACAGGAATTCAAGAGACCCAGTACTTC
TRBJ2-2,TRBV15,TRBD2,-,17,CATSRDCTSARGGELFF,TGTGCCACCAGCAGAGATTGCACTAGCGCGCGGGGCGGGGAGCTGTTTTTT
TRBJ2-3,TRBV19,TRBD2,-,17,CASSAQRGGLHTDTQYF,TGTGCCAGTAGCGCCCAGCGGGGGGGATTACACACAGATACGCAGTATTTT
TRBJ2-7,TRBV15,-,-,13,CATSRLAGTEQYF,TGTGCCACCAGCAGGTTGGCGGGTACGGAGCAGTACTTC
TRBJ2-1,TRBV24-1,-,-,14,CATSDLGTNNEQFF,TGTGCCACCAGTGATTTGGGGACCAACAATGAGCAGTTCTTC
TRBJ2-5,TRBV24-1,-,-,15,CATSDFTGTQETQYF,TGTGCCACCAGTGATTTCACCGGCACCCAAGAGACCCAGTACTTC
TRBJ2-3,TRBV7-9,TRBD2,few,18,CASSLALAGEWNTDTQYF,TGTGCCAGCAGCTTAGCGCTTGCGGGAGAGTGGAACACAGATACGCAGTATTTT
TRBJ2-3,TRBV6-6,-,-,13,CASTPSGTDTQYF,TGTGCCAGCACCCCATCAGGCACAGATACGCAGTATTTT
TRBJ2-1,TRBV2,-,-,13,CASSEAGYNEQFF,TGTGCCAGCAGTGAAGCGGGGTACAATGAGCAGTTCTTC
TRBJ1-2,TRBV4-2,-,-,14,CASSQEAGSLGYTF,TGTGCCAGCAGCCAAGAGGCAGGGTCACTTGGCTACACCTTC
TRBJ2-1,TRBV12-5,-,-,11,CALINRGEQFF,TGTGCACTCATAAATAGGGGCGAGCAGTTCTTC
TRBJ2-1,TRBV5-1,TRBD1,-,15,CASSFRDRVRDEQFF,TGCGCCAGCAGCTTCCGGGACAGGGTTCGGGATGAGCAGTTCTTC
TRBJ2-2,TRBV10-3,-,many,16,CAISESGGANTGELFF,TGTGCCATCAGTGAGTCGGGGGGAGCGAACACCGGGGAGCTGTTTTTT
TRBJ2-7,TRBV7-2,TRBD2,many,15,CASSLTSSSSYEQYF,TGTGCCAGCAGCTTGACTAGCTCTAGCTCCTACGAGCAGTACTTC
TRBJ2-5,TRBV15,-,-,14,CATSRDGGVGTQYF,TGTGCCACCAGCAGAGACGGGGGCGTAGGGACCCAGTACTTC
TRBJ2-7,TRBV9,TRBD1,-,15,CASSPLGQVPTEQYF,TGTGCCAGCAGCCCCCTCGGACAGGTCCCGACCGAGCAGTACTTC
TRBJ2-3,TRBV5-1,-,-,15,CAGSFQGSSTDTQYF,TGCGCCGGCAGCTTTCAGGGCTCTAGCACAGATACGCAGTATTTT
TRBJ2-1,TRBV28,-,few,12,CASSVSGDEQFF,TGTGCCAGCAGTGTGTCAGGGGATGAGCAGTTCTTC
TRBJ2-7,TRBV20-1,-,-,14,CSARAGAGTLEQYF,TGCAGTGCTAGAGCGGGAGCCGGCACCCTCGAGCAGTACTTC
TRBJ2-7,TRBV3-1,TRBD1,-,15,CASSQDRGHSYEQYF,TGTGCCAGCAGCCAGGACAGGGGACACTCCTACGAGCAGTACTTC
TRBJ2-1,TRBV5-1,-,many,13,CASSLGTNNEQFF,TGCGCCAGCAGCTTGGGTACTAACAATGAGCAGTTCTTC
TRBJ2-5,TRBV20-1,-,many,12,CSALRGKETQYF,TGCAGCGCTCTGAGGGGGAAGGAGACCCAGTACTTC
TRBJ2-1,TRBV11-2,-,-,17,CASSLEPGGPPYNEQFF,TGTGCCAGCAGCTTAGAACCGGGCGGCCCCCCTTACAATGAGCAGTTCTTC
TRBJ2-4,TRBV12-3/TRBV12-4,TRBD2,-,15,CVSSTGLAEGNIQYF,TGTGTCAGCAGCACCGGGCTAGCGGAGGGGAACATTCAGTACTTC
TRBJ2-7,TRBV2,TRBD1,-,14,CASRAGTDPYEQYF,TGTGCCAGCAGAGCCGGGACAGACCCCTACGAGCAGTACTTC
TRBJ2-7,TRBV6-5,TRBD1,-,13,CASSRGGPHEQYF,TGTGCCAGCAGTCGAGGGGGCCCCCACGAGCAGTACTTC
TRBJ1-1,TRBV2,-,-,16,CASSRRGREINTEAFF,TGTGCCAGCAGCCGCCGGGGCAGAGAGATTAACACTGAAGCTTTCTTT
TRBJ2-5,TRBV12-3/TRBV12-4,TRBD1,few,15,CASSLGDSEQETQYF,TGTGCCAGCAGTTTGGGGGACAGTGAACAAGAGACCCAGTACTTC
TRBJ2-7,TRBV15,TRBD1,-,15,CATSRERGRMNEQYF,TGTGCCACCAGTAGAGAAAGGGGGCGGATGAATGAGCAGTACTTC
TRBJ2-5,TRBV5-6,TRBD2,-,18,CASSSMGLAGVGQETQYF,TGTGCCAGCAGCTCGATGGGACTAGCGGGAGTGGGGCAAGAGACCCAGTACTTC
TRBJ2-7,TRBV28,TRBD2,-,15,CASRPPSGNQYEQYF,TGTGCCAGCAGGCCTCCTAGCGGGAATCAGTACGAGCAGTACTTC
TRBJ2-1,TRBV20-1,-,-,14,CSALEVAAQLGQFF,TGCAGTGCGTTGGAGGTAGCGGCCCAATTAGGACAGTTCTTC
TRBJ2-7,TRBV15,-,-,14,CATSNRLGPYEQYF,TGTGCCACCAGCAACAGACTGGGGCCCTACGAGCAGTACTTC
TRBJ2-2,TRBV6-6,-,-,13,CASLDARAGELFF,TGTGCCAGCCTCGACGCTAGGGCCGGGGAGCTGTTTTTT
TRBJ2-1,TRBV10-3,TRBD2,-,18,CATSSAGSVTSTYNEQFF,TGTGCCACGTCGTCAGCGGGAAGCGTTACTTCAACCTACAATGAGCAGTTCTTC
TRBJ1-2,TRBV15,-,-,12,CATSRDRVGYTF,TGTGCCACCAGCAGAGACAGGGTCGGCTACACTTTC
TRBJ2-7,TRBV20-1,TRBD1,-,12,CSANRGSDTQYF,TGCAGTGCTAACAGGGGGTCAGACACCCAGTACTTC
TRBJ2-7,TRBV6-5,TRBD2,-,14,CASSLKGGPSEQYF,TGTGCCAGCAGTTTGAAGGGAGGGCCGTCCGAGCAGTACTTC
TRBJ2-3,TRBV27,-,-,15,CASSLVALSTDTQYF,TGTGCCAGCAGTTTAGTAGCCCTAAGCACAGATACGCAGTATTTT